Here is one T cell receptor (beta chain) with its context. The CDR3 is 19 amino acids. Germline CDR1 and CDR2: ENHRY and SYGVKD. Trimming took off 7 bases at V and 5 bases at J, with 30 bases between the two ends. Only in-frame clones appear in the TCRdb table, and some are missing; sequencing was by immunoSEQ multiplex PCR. The table lists tens of thousands of clones, approximately 91% of them singletons. The entry originates in a study of blood T cell repertoires in COVID-19. The source is a woman between 50 and 59 years old with active or convalescent COVID-19. The V gene is TRBV10-3, the J gene TRBJ2-1; D is possibly TRBD2 (6 bases). The sequenced sample consisted of peripheral blood. Here the CDR3 reads CAITPNQGLRESLNNEQFF. The CDR3 nucleotides are TGTGCCATCACCCCGAACCAGGGACTCAGGGAGTCGCTTAACAATGAGCAGTTCTTC.